These 28 T cell receptor beta chains originate from one sample sequenced in a study of T-cell reconstitution after alpha-beta-depleted transplantation in children. A library of TCRbeta sequences, prepared with unique molecular identifiers, was generated. TCRdb ran MiXCR on the PCR reads and lists one entry per CDR3 protein. Of some 81,000 distinct CDR3 sequences listed, approximately 14% are singletons. Source: PBMCs, mostly from graft donor cells, taken 180 days after TCRalphabeta/CD19-depleted stem cell transplant. All receptors come from a male patient aged 2 to 10 who had a stem cell transplant for acute lymphoblastic leukemia, so the T cells may come from the graft donor.

The chain uses TRBV4-3 and TRBJ1-2; D possibly corresponds to TRBD1 (5 bases). CDR3 length equals 17 residues. Trimming pared 0 bases from V and 5 bases from J, leaving 19 bases between. Germline V gives CDR1 LGHNA, CDR2 YSLEER. The DNA for the CDR3 is TGCGCCAGCAGCCAAGACCCCCAGGACGGGACGAGATATGGCTACACCTTC. Protein: CASSQDPQDGTRYGYTF.

This clonotype was seen only a few times. The J gene is TRBJ2-7, the V gene TRBV20-1; D perhaps matches TRBD2 (6 bases). The CDR3 runs 15 residues. Germline V gene data show CDR1 as DFQATT and CDR2 as SNEGSKA (reference sequence). V lost 3 bases and J 6 bases, leaving 21 bases between the germline ends. The CDR3 sequence: CSASKPGLPLSEQYF. The DNA of the CDR3 is TGCAGTGCTAGCAAACCGGGACTCCCCCTTAGCGAGCAGTACTTC.

J is TRBJ2-7 and V is TRBV13, with D perhaps TRBD1 (5 bases). The CDR3 is made up of 13 amino acids. From germline, CDR1 is PRHDT and CDR2 FYEKMQ (reference sequence). V lost 1 base to trimming and J lost 7 bases, with 11 bases between them. In DNA, the CDR3 is TGTGCCAGCAGCTTAGCGGCTACAGGAGAGCAGTACTTC. Protein product: CASSLAATGEQYF.

The table lists this clonotype with a count of one. A read error is possible here, since a much larger clone lies one base away. The V gene is TRBV7-6, the J gene TRBJ2-1; possible D gene TRBD1, 5 bases. This CDR3 is 14 amino acids long. Looked up from germline, CDR1 is SGHVS and CDR2 is FNYEAQ. CDR3 sequence: CVSSLWQGSYEQFF. The CDR3 DNA reads TGTGTCAGCAGCTTATGGCAGGGAAGTTATGAGCAGTTCTTC.

The J gene is TRBJ2-5, the V gene TRBV6-1, with TRBD1 matching 9 bases. Trimming at V came to 5 bases and at J to 3 bases, leaving 4 bases not matched to a gene. CDR3 length: 14 amino acids. CDR1 is MNHNS and CDR2 is SASEGT in the germline V gene. CDR3 protein: CASSPWTGEETQYF. In nucleotides, the CDR3 is TGTGCCAGCAGTCCTTGGACAGGGGAAGAGACCCAGTACTTC.

This clonotype was observed at least ten times. The J gene is TRBJ2-5, the V gene TRBV5-1; no clear D. Trimming pared 2 bases from V and 5 bases from J, leaving 7 bases between. Germline-derived CDR1 and CDR2 are SGHRS and YFSETQ. This CDR3 has 12 amino acids. In DNA form, the CDR3 reads TGCGCCAGCAGCTTAGGGCCGGAGACCCAGTACTTC. Encoded protein: CASSLGPETQYF.

This clonotype was counted ten times or more. V gene TRBV18 combines with J gene TRBJ2-3; no firm D call. CDR3 length: 11 residues. Trimming cost V 2 bases and J 6 bases, with 3 bases left between them. Germline-derived CDR1 and CDR2 are KGHSH and LQKENI. CDR3 loop: CASSPGDTQYF. Written as DNA, the CDR3 is TGTGCCAGCTCACCAGGGGATACGCAGTATTTT.

The chain links TRBV20-1 to TRBJ1-1; D is unclear. Germline CDR1 DFQATT, CDR2 SNEGSKA (reference sequence). V dropped 6 bases and J dropped 0 bases, with 8 bases sitting between them. This CDR3 region has 12 residues. In DNA, the CDR3 is TGCAGTGCAACCGTGCTGAACACTGAAGCTTTCTTT. Translated: CSATVLNTEAFF.

The V call is TRBV7-9, the J call TRBJ2-1, with D tentatively TRBD2 (5 bases). Looked up from germline, CDR1 is SEHNR and CDR2 is FQNEAQ (reference sequence). V gave up 7 bases and J gave up 1 base, with 14 bases separating them. The CDR3 extends over 15 amino acids. CDR3 DNA: TGTGCCAGCACCCCCGGACTGATTTCCTACAATGAGCAGTTCTTC. It encodes CASTPGLISYNEQFF.

The genes are TRBV18 and TRBJ2-3; D gene unclear. Germline assignment: CDR1 KGHSH and CDR2 LQKENI. V was pared by 0 bases and J by 6 bases, with 10 bases between. This CDR3 has 14 amino acids. CDR3 in DNA: TGTGCCAGCTCACCACCGAACAGTCCGGATACGCAGTATTTT. It codes for CASSPPNSPDTQYF.

V and J are TRBV7-9 and TRBJ2-5; 7 nucleotides match TRBD1. V was clipped by 5 bases and J by 2 bases; unmatched bases: 8. Looked up from germline, CDR1 is SEHNR and CDR2 is FQNEAQ (reference sequence). The CDR3 covers 15 residues. This CDR3 reads CASSVYRGPQETQYF. In DNA, the CDR3 is TGTGCCAGCAGCGTATACAGGGGACCGCAAGAGACCCAGTACTTC.

As for this clonotype: At one of its ends the junction is not consistent with the germline gene, which may arise from a read error. The rearrangement links TRBV4-3 to TRBJ1-2, with 8 nucleotides matching TRBD1. The CDR3 loop spans 14 amino acids. Germline-derived CDR1 and CDR2 are LGHNA and YSLEER. The CDR3 DNA is TGCGCCAGCAGCCAAGATCGGACAGGGAATGGCTACCCCTTC. Translated, it gives CASSQDRTGNGYPF.

J is TRBJ1-1 and V is TRBV7-9, with 11 bases matching TRBD1. J gave up 6 bases and V 6 bases, and 3 bases lay outside the gene matches. The germline CDR1 and CDR2 sequences are SEHNR and FQNEAQ (reference sequence). This CDR3 region has 13 residues. The CDR3 DNA follows: TGTGCCAGCAGGGGACAGGGGGGCCCTGAAGCTTTCTTT. Its protein product is CASRGQGGPEAFF.

The chain has TRBV27 and TRBJ2-1, with 10 bases lining up with TRBD2. V dropped 0 bases and J dropped 5; count of bases not matched to a gene: 7. Germline V gene sequence: CDR1 MNHEY, CDR2 SMNVEV (reference sequence). The CDR3 is 17 amino acids. CDR3 in DNA: TGTGCCAGCAGTTTATCGCTCCTACTAGCGGGAAACAATGAGCAGTTCTTC. Its protein product is CASSLSLLLAGNNEQFF.

This chain uses TRBV6-2 or TRBV6-3 with TRBJ2-1; D might be TRBD2 (6 bases). The CDR3 is 15 residues long. Germline loops: CDR1 MNHEY, CDR2 SVGEGT. The ends were cut back, 5 bases at V and 7 bases at J, with 18 bases in the middle. In DNA form, the CDR3 reads TGTGCCAGCAGTCCCGGGACTGGGGGACCTAATGAGCAGTTCTTC. Encoded protein: CASSPGTGGPNEQFF.

This clonotype occurred a few times. This chain uses TRBV6-2 or TRBV6-3 with TRBJ2-5; unclear D gene. The germline gives CDR1 MNHEY, CDR2 SVGEGT. V was cut by 5 bases and J by 5 bases, with 3 bases left in between. The CDR3 length is 10 residues. CDR3 nucleotides: TGTGCCAGCAGTAAGGAGACCCAGTACTTC. Its protein product is CASSKETQYF.

Ten or more counts support this clonotype. The rearrangement uses TRBV10-3 and TRBJ2-1; no clear D. Trimming took 6 bases from V and 4 from J, leaving 13 bases between them. The germline V gene has CDR1 ENHRY and CDR2 SYGVKD. The CDR3 covers 14 residues. CDR3 sequence: CAISVGKFYNEQFF. The DNA of the CDR3 is TGTGCCATCAGCGTTGGAAAGTTTTACAATGAGCAGTTCTTC.

This clonotype was counted between two and nine times. The V gene is TRBV7-8, the J gene TRBJ1-5, with no clear D. The V end lost 5 bases, the J end lost 7 bases, and 12 bases lay between the germline ends. The CDR3 extends over 13 amino acids. Germline-derived CDR1 and CDR2 are SGHVS and FQNEAQ. As DNA, the CDR3 is TGTGCCAGCAGCCCACACCTGGGACAGCCCCAGCATTTT. Translated, it gives CASSPHLGQPQHF.

This clonotype appeared many times. The chain has TRBV12-3 or TRBV12-4 and TRBJ2-7; possibly TRBD1 or TRBD2 for D (5 bases each). This CDR3 region has 12 residues. Deletions cut 5 bases from V and 5 bases from J, with 10 bases between. The CDR3 bases are TGTGCCAGCAGTCCGGGACGTGACGAGCAGTACTTC. Amino acid sequence: CASSPGRDEQYF.

The table lists this clonotype with a few counts. The rearrangement uses TRBV5-1 and TRBJ1-5; 12 positions match TRBD1. V dropped 0 bases and J dropped 0; count of bases not matched to a gene: 7. Germline CDR1 and CDR2: SGHRS and YFSETQ. The CDR3 has 19 residues. Here the CDR3 reads CASSLGPGQGASSNQPQHF. In DNA form, the CDR3 reads TGCGCCAGCAGCTTGGGGCCGGGACAGGGGGCCAGTAGCAATCAGCCCCAGCATTTT.

The V and J genes are TRBV11-2 and TRBJ2-7; D is perhaps TRBD2 (7 bases). V lost 7 bases and J 7 bases, leaving 17 bases between the germline ends. CDR3 length: 13 amino acids. The V gene's germline CDR1 is SGHAT and CDR2 FQNNGV. The CDR3 spells CASTLGGGPEQYF. The CDR3 DNA follows: TGTGCCAGCACCCTTGGCGGGGGCCCGGAGCAGTACTTC.

Only a few counts were recorded for this clonotype. V and J are TRBV5-1 and TRBJ2-3; 10 positions match TRBD2. Germline values: CDR1 SGHRS, CDR2 YFSETQ. The CDR3 is 17 amino acids. V gave up 4 bases and J gave up 1 base; unmatched junction bases: 9. The CDR3 DNA is TGCGCCAGCAGCAAATGGACTAGCGGAGCGGGCACAGATACGCAGTATTTT. The encoded protein is CASSKWTSGAGTDTQYF.

V usage is TRBV7-7 and J usage is TRBJ2-2, with 14 nucleotides matching TRBD2. Trimming at V came to 5 bases and at J to 5 bases, leaving 4 bases not matched to a gene. Germline CDR1 and CDR2: SSHAT and FNYEAQ (reference sequence). The length of the CDR3 is 16 residues. The CDR3 spells CASSLGLAGGTGELFF. The DNA of the CDR3 is TGTGCCAGCAGCCTCGGACTAGCGGGGGGAACCGGGGAGCTGTTTTTT. The full variable domain, its missing parts supplied by reference TRBV7-7 and TRBJ2-2, is GAGVSQSPRYKVTKRGQDVTLRCDPISSHATLYWYQQALGQGPEFLTYFNYEAQPDKSGLPSDRFSAERPEGSISTLTIQRTEQRDSAMYRCASSLGLAGGTGELFFGEGSRLTVL.

A few counts support this clonotype. The V gene is TRBV18, the J gene TRBJ2-1, with 11 positions matching TRBD1. CDR1 and CDR2 from the germline V gene are KGHSH and LQKENI. Germline trimming cut 6 bases from V and 10 bases from J; bases unmatched to any gene: 11. The CDR3 has 15 amino acids. The CDR3 sequence is CASSSGTGGIKEQFF. The CDR3 nucleotides are TGTGCCAGCTCCTCCGGGACAGGGGGGATTAAGGAGCAGTTCTTC.

This clonotype was detected a few times. V is TRBV5-1 and J is TRBJ1-1; D ambiguous. The V end lost 3 bases, the J end lost 0 bases, and 18 bases lay between the germline ends. Germline CDR1 reads SGHRS; CDR2 reads YFSETQ. The CDR3 runs 17 residues. CDR3 sequence (DNA): TGCGCCAGCAGCTCCTCGTTGGCAGGATTCCTGAACACTGAAGCTTTCTTT. As protein: CASSSSLAGFLNTEAFF.

This clonotype has a handful of counts. The V and J genes are TRBV12-3 or TRBV12-4 and TRBJ2-1; tentatively, D is TRBD2 (6 bases). The CDR3 spans 19 residues. Trimming shortened V by 8 bases and J by 6 bases, and 32 bases separated the two germline ends. The CDR3 sequence is CASPPGRPIDREPTNEQFF. DNA for the CDR3: TGTGCCAGCCCCCCCGGGAGACCCATAGACCGGGAACCTACCAATGAGCAGTTCTTC.

The chain uses TRBV15 and TRBJ1-4; D remains unclear. CDR3 length: 13 amino acids. CDR1 LNHNV and CDR2 YYDKDF come from the germline V gene (reference sequence). Trimming cost V 1 base and J 5 bases, with 5 bases left between them. For the CDR3, the DNA is TGTGCCACCAGCAGAGGTTTCAATGAAAAACTGTTTTTT. Its protein product is CATSRGFNEKLFF.

This clonotype came up a few times. V and J are TRBV5-8 and TRBJ1-2; the D gene is possibly TRBD1 (5 bases). The germline CDR1 and CDR2 sequences are SGHTS and YDEGEE. The CDR3 sequence is 13 residues long. V lost 0 bases to trimming and J lost 6 bases, with 9 bases between them. The CDR3 here is CASSLVDRNGYTF. The CDR3 DNA reads as TGTGCCAGCAGCTTGGTTGACAGAAATGGCTACACCTTC.